This TCR beta chain derives from a study of human T cells and chemical hapten exposure. Study context: Yields of TCR per sample differed, chiefly owing to small differences in pooled library volume.

The J segment lost 6 bases and the V segment lost 3 bases, leaving 9 bases of the junction unmatched. The germline gives CDR1 DFQATT, CDR2 SNEGSKA (reference sequence). CDR3 length: 15 residues. Time point meaning: pre-sensitization, week 0. Stated treatment: therapeutic diphenylcyclopropenone sensitization with weekly scalp DPC. One entry per CDR3 protein, called by TCRdb with MiXCR from the RACE reads. The profile shows about 61,000 distinct CDR3 sequences, approximately 6.7% of them singletons. This clonotype was seen many times. This receptor was identified in a woman aged 30 to 39 with alopecia areata. Some clones in this sample may be carry-over from other donors' samples. This rearrangement joins TRBV20-1 to TRBJ1-5; 9 bases match TRBD1. This specimen was whole blood, taken in connection with sensitization to the hapten diphenylcyclopropenone (DPC). The CDR3 nucleotides are TGCAGTGCTAGGGCCGGGACAGGGATGTTTCAGCCCCAGCATTTT. The encoded protein is CSARAGTGMFQPQHF.